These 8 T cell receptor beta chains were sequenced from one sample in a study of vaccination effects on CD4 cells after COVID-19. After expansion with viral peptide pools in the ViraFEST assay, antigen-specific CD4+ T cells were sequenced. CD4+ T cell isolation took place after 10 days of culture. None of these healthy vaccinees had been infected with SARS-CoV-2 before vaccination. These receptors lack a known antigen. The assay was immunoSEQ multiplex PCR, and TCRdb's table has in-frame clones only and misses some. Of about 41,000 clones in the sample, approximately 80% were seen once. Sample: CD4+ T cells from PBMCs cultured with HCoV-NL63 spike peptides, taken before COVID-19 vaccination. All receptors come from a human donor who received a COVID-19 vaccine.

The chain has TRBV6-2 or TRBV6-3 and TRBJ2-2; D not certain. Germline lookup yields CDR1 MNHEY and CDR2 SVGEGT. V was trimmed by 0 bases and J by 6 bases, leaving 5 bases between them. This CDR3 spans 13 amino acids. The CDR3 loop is CASSYSPPGELFF. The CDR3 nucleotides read TGTGCCAGCAGTTACTCGCCCCCCGGGGAGCTGTTTTTT.

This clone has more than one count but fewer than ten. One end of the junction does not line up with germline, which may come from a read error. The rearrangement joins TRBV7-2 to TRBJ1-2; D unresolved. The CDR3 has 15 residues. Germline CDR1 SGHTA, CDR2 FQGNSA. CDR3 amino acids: CASRLYSILNDGYTF. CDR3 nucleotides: TGTGCCAGCAGACTATATAGTATCCTTAACGATGGCTACACCTTC.

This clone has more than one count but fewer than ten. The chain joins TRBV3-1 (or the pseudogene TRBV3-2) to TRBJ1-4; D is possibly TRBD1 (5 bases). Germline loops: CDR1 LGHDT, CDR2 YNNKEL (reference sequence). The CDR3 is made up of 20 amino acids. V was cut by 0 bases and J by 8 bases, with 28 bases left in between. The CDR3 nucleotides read TGTGCCAGCAGCCAAGATAACGGTGCGGATTGGTGGGGGATAGGAGAAAAACTGTTTTTT. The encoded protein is CASSQDNGADWWGIGEKLFF.

The CDR3 DNA follows: TGTGCCAGCAGCCCCGGACCGATTAGCTCCTACGAGCAGTACGTC. Its translation is CASSPGPISSYEQYV. The V and J genes are TRBV5-5 and TRBJ2-7; D remains unclear. Germline assignment: CDR1 SGHKS and CDR2 YYEKEE (reference sequence). The ends were cut back, 4 bases at V and 0 bases at J, with 14 bases in the middle. This CDR3 region has 15 residues.

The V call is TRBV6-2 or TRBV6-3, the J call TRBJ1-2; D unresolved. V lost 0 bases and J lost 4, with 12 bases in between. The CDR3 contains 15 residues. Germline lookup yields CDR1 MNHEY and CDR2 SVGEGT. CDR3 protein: CASSYSALSPYGYTF. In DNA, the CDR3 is TGTGCCAGCAGTTACTCAGCTTTGAGTCCCTATGGCTACACCTTC.

The DNA for the CDR3 is TGTGCCACCAGTGATTTGCCCGAACAAGGACAGGGGGCGGAGCGGGCTGAAGCTTTCTTT. This encodes CATSDLPEQGQGAERAEAFF. This chain uses TRBV24-1 with TRBJ1-1; 11 bases are a match to TRBD1. The CDR3 has 20 residues. With 0 bases clipped from V and 6 bases from J, the junction kept 17 bases outside the gene matches. The germline CDR1 and CDR2 sequences are KGHDR and SFDVKD.

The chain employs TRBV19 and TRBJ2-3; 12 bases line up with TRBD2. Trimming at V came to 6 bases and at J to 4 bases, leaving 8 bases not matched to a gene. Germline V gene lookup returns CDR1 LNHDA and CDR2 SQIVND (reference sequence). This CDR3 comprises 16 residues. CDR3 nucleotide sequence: TGTGCCAGTAGCCCCGGGACTAGCGGGCTATCAGATACGCAGTATTTT. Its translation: CASSPGTSGLSDTQYF.

The DNA for the CDR3 is TGCGCCAGCAGACCCTCACAGGGGTCCCCTGGCGGCTACACCTTC. Residues: CASRPSQGSPGGYTF. The chain combines TRBV5-1 with TRBJ1-2; 7 bases align to TRBD1. Germline V lookup: CDR1 SGHRS, CDR2 YFSETQ. V was clipped by 5 bases and J by 8 bases; unmatched bases: 15. The CDR3 has 15 amino acids.